This TCR beta chain was identified during a study of blood T cell repertoires in COVID-19. Germline-derived CDR1 and CDR2 are SGHRS and YFSETQ. V shed 0 bases and J 1 base; nucleotides not matched to a gene: 1. CDR3 length: 15 residues. Authors' data handling: Amplification of reference gene primers provided the estimated nucleated cell counts. Libraries were prepared by immunoSEQ multiplex PCR; TCRdb keeps only in-frame clonotypes and omits some of them. Clone size and V and J calls were adopted from that table, with D and trimming inferred from the DNA. The data contain about 76,000 clones, under 85% of them singletons.

The TCR was taken from a man in his 70s with acute or convalescent COVID-19. The material sequenced was peripheral blood. The chain employs TRBV5-1 and TRBJ1-2; 9 bases agree with TRBD1. CDR3 region: CASSLGQGGNYGYTF. For the CDR3, the DNA is TGCGCCAGCAGCTTGGGACAGGGGGGTAACTATGGCTACACCTTC.